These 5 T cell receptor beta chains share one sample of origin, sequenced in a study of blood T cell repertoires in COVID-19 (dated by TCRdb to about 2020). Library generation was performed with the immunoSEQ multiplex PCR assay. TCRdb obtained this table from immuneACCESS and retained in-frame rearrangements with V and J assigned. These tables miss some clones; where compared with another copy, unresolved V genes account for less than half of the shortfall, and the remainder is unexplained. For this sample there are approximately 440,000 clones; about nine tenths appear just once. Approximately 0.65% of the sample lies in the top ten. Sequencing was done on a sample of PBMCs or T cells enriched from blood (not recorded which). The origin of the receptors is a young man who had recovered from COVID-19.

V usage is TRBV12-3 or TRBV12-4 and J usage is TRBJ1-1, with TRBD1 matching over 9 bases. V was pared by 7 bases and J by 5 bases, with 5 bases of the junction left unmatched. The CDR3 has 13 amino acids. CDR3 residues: CASTGTGRTEAFF. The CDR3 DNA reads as TGTGCCAGCACCGGGACAGGGCGGACTGAAGCTTTCTTT.

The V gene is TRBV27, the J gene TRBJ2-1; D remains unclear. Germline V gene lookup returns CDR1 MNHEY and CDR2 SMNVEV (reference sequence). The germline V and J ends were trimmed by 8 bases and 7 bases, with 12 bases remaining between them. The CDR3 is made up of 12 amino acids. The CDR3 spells CASHPGPNEQFF. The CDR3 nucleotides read TGTGCCAGCCACCCAGGCCCGAATGAGCAGTTCTTC.

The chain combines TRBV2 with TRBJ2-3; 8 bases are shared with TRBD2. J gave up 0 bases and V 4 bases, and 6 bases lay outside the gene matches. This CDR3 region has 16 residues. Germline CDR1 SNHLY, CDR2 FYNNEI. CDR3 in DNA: TGTGCCAGCAGTGGGTTAGCGGGGACTAGCACAGATACGCAGTATTTT. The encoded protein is CASSGLAGTSTDTQYF.

This chain's CDR3 is CATSDLSREAGELFF. The CDR3 nucleotides read TGTGCCACCAGTGATTTGTCCAGGGAGGCCGGGGAGCTGTTTTTT. The J gene is TRBJ2-2, the V gene TRBV24-1; D is possibly TRBD2 (6 bases). V was shortened by 0 bases and J by 6 bases, with 10 bases between the two germline ends. Germline loops: CDR1 KGHDR, CDR2 SFDVKD. The CDR3 covers 15 residues.

The CDR3 nucleotides are TGTGCCAGCAGCTCTACGACAGGGTCAGGGTATGGCTACACCTTC. Translation gives CASSSTTGSGYGYTF. The chain uses TRBV11-2 and TRBJ1-2; 7 bases agree with TRBD1. This CDR3 contains 15 residues. Germline assignment: CDR1 SGHAT and CDR2 FQNNGV. V lost 4 bases, J lost 5 bases, and 10 bases stayed unmatched.